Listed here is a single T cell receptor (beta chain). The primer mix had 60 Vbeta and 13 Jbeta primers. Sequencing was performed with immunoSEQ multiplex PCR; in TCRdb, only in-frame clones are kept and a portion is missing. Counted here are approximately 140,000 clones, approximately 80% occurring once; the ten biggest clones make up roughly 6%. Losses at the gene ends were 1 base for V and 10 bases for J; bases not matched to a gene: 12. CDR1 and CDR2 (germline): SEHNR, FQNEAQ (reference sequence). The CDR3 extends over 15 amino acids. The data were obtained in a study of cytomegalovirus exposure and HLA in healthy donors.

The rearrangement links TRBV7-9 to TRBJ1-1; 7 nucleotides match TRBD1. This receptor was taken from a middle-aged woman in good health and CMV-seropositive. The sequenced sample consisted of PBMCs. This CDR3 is CASSLGGQFGRGAFF. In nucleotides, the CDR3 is TGTGCCAGCAGCTTAGGGGGACAGTTTGGAAGAGGAGCTTTCTTT.